This T cell receptor (beta chain) was sequenced during a study of shared clonotypes between healthy human individuals. This CDR3 has 14 amino acids. V was trimmed by 6 bases and J by 5 bases, leaving 17 bases between them. Germline V lookup: CDR1 SNHLY, CDR2 FYNNEI. The data were produced by immunoSEQ multiplex PCR, yet TCRdb's version contains in-frame clones alone and is incomplete. Here the sample spans 470,000 or so clones, more than 65% being singletons. This chain uses TRBV2 with TRBJ2-7; unclear D gene. The sample was PBMCs. The sequence derives from a woman aged 40 to 55 in good health. Some clones in this sample may be carry-over from other donors' samples. Here the CDR3 reads CASRNPGWGDEQYF. CDR3 DNA: TGTGCCAGCAGGAACCCCGGCTGGGGTGACGAGCAGTACTTC.